The 23 T cell receptor beta chains listed next were all sequenced from one sample in a study of breast tumors, draining lymph nodes, adjacent tissues. Via MiXCR, TCRdb re-called the multiplex PCR reads, giving one row per CDR3 protein. The data contain under 80,000 distinct CDR3 sequences, approximately 45% of them singletons. Sequenced: breast tumor tissue. The source is a female donor with breast cancer. Some clones in this sample may be carry-over from other donors' samples.

The rearrangement uses TRBV7-9 and TRBJ2-7, with TRBD1 identical over 9 bases. V dropped 4 bases and J dropped 5; count of bases not matched to a gene: 12. The CDR3 is 16 residues long. Looked up from germline, CDR1 is SEHNR and CDR2 is FQNEAQ (reference sequence). CDR3 amino acids: CASSSLDGTGYDEQYF. For the CDR3, the DNA is TGTGCCAGCAGCTCCCTGGACGGGACAGGGTACGACGAGCAGTACTTC.

At least ten counts were recorded for this clonotype. This chain links TRBV7-2 with TRBJ2-5, with D unresolved. This CDR3 comprises 13 residues. Germline V gene data show CDR1 as SGHTA and CDR2 as FQGNSA. V was shortened by 0 bases and J by 5 bases, with 7 bases between the two germline ends. DNA of the CDR3: TGTGCCAGCAGCTTAGCGGTTCATGAGACCCAGTACTTC. It yields the protein CASSLAVHETQYF.

The rearrangement joins TRBV7-3 to TRBJ2-1, with TRBD2 matching 13 bases. CDR1 and CDR2 from the germline V gene are SGHTA and FQGTGA. Trimming took 5 bases from V and 11 from J; bases not matched to a gene: 9. The CDR3 contains 15 residues. The CDR3 is CASSPTGLAGDKQFF. The CDR3 coding sequence is TGTGCCAGCAGCCCCACTGGACTAGCGGGGGATAAGCAGTTCTTC.

This clonotype was seen at least ten times. The V call is TRBV20-1, the J call TRBJ2-7; no definite D call. The germline V and J ends were trimmed by 5 bases and 2 bases, with 16 bases remaining between them. CDR3 length: 14 residues. Germline V gene data show CDR1 as DFQATT and CDR2 as SNEGSKA (reference sequence). CDR3 loop: CSAGGTSGAYEQYF. In nucleotides, the CDR3 is TGCAGTGCTGGCGGCACGTCTGGGGCCTACGAGCAGTACTTC.

In this sample, this clonotype turned up a few times. This may come from a read error, since a much larger clone is one base off. J is TRBJ2-1 and V is TRBV19, with a weak D call TRBD2 (8 bases). The CDR3 has 16 amino acids. V was shortened by 7 bases and J by 3 bases, with 19 bases between the two germline ends. Looked up from germline, CDR1 is LNHDA and CDR2 is SQIVND (reference sequence). The CDR3 DNA sequence: TGTGCCAGTAAAAGGGGGCGGGGGGCGGTCTACAATGAGCAGTTCTTC. It encodes CASKRGRGAVYNEQFF. The full variable domain, with the rest looked up from reference TRBV19 and TRBJ2-1, is DGGITQSPKYLFRKEGQNVTLSCEQNLNHDAMYWYRQDPGQGLRLIYYSQIVNDFQKGDIAEGYSVSREKKESFPLTVTSAQKNPTAFYLCASKRGRGAVYNEQFFGPGTRLTVL.

This clonotype showed up many times. This chain connects TRBV6-2 or TRBV6-3 to TRBJ2-1; 10 bases are a match to TRBD2. V dropped 5 bases and J dropped 7; count of bases not matched to a gene: 5. The CDR3 spans 14 residues. CDR1 is MNHEY and CDR2 is SVGEGT in the germline V gene. The CDR3 bases are TGTGCCAGCAGTCTCACGGGACTAGCGAATGAGCAGTTCTTC. Its translation is CASSLTGLANEQFF.

The chain recombines TRBV6-1 with TRBJ1-5, with 11 bases aligning to TRBD1. Germline values: CDR1 MNHNS, CDR2 SASEGT. The CDR3 extends over 16 amino acids. V trimming: 6 bases; J trimming: 2 bases; junction bases outside the gene matches: 6. CDR3 nucleotide sequence: TGTGCCAGCAGACTAGGACAGGGGGCCGGCAATCAGCCCCAGCATTTT. Translated, it gives CASRLGQGAGNQPQHF.

This clonotype has at least ten counts. This chain joins TRBV6-2 or TRBV6-3 and TRBJ2-2, with 8 bases matching TRBD1. Germline values: CDR1 MNHEY, CDR2 SVGEGT. After removal of 4 bases from V and 4 bases from J, the junction contained 5 bases not matched to a gene. The CDR3 is 15 residues long. The CDR3 reads CASSWDRLRTGELFF. The CDR3 region has the DNA TGTGCCAGCAGTTGGGACAGGTTACGCACCGGGGAGCTGTTTTTT.

The chain uses TRBV19 and TRBJ2-5; TRBD1 is a possible D gene (5 bases). This CDR3 contains 14 residues. Between the trimmed V and J ends, which lost 7 bases and 1 base, there was a span of 13 bases. Germline CDR1 is LNHDA and CDR2 is SQIVND (reference sequence). CDR3 in amino acids: CASKGAGSQETQYF. The CDR3 bases are TGTGCCAGTAAAGGGGCCGGGTCCCAAGAGACCCAGTACTTC.

This clonotype was observed a single time. In DNA, the CDR3 is TGCAGTGCGGGAACCGGTCTTCAAGAGACCCAGTACTTC. This encodes CSAGTGLQETQYF. The chain links TRBV20-1 to TRBJ2-5; D gene ambiguous. This CDR3 region has 13 residues. Germline assignment: CDR1 DFQATT and CDR2 SNEGSKA (reference sequence). Trimming took 6 bases from V and 2 from J, leaving 13 bases between them.

Of note for this clonotype: The junction and the germline gene differ at one end; a read error may be behind it. This chain uses TRBV13 with TRBJ1-1, with D tentatively TRBD1 (5 bases). The CDR3 runs to 15 residues. Germline assignment: CDR1 PRHDT and CDR2 FYEKMQ (reference sequence). The CDR3 sequence: CASRERGGLSTEAFF. In DNA, the CDR3 is TGTGCCAGCAGAGAGAGGGGTGGTTTGAGCACTGAGGCTTTCTTT.

This rearrangement joins TRBV25-1 to TRBJ1-6; 11 nucleotides align to TRBD1. V lost 3 bases and J lost 7; bases outside the gene matches: 2. The CDR3 is made up of 15 amino acids. Germline lookup yields CDR1 MGHDK and CDR2 SYGVNS. The CDR3 reads CASSEGDRGNSPLHF. The CDR3 coding sequence is TGTGCCAGCAGTGAGGGGGACAGGGGGAATTCACCCCTCCACTTT. Together with reference TRBV25-1 and TRBJ1-6, the CDR3 gives the full variable domain: EADIYQTPRYLVIGTGKKITLECSQTMGHDKMYWYQQDPGMELHLIHYSYGVNSTEKGDLSSESTVSRIRTEHFPLTLESARPSHTSQYLCASSEGDRGNSPLHFGNGTRLTVT.

The chain recombines TRBV29-1 with TRBJ2-5; D unresolved. The CDR3 is made up of 11 amino acids. The germline V gene has CDR1 SQVTM and CDR2 ANQGSEA. The ends were cut back, 4 bases at V and 5 bases at J, with 8 bases in the middle. The CDR3, as DNA: TGCAGCGTTGGGGCCGGGGAGACCCAGTACTTC. The encoded protein is CSVGAGETQYF.

This clonotype is medium-sized (0.01 to 0.1%) in the sample. This chain links TRBV7-2 with TRBJ2-2, with 8 bases matching TRBD1. CDR1 SGHTA and CDR2 FQGNSA come from the germline V gene. The CDR3 covers 15 residues. V trimming: 5 bases; J trimming: 4 bases; junction bases outside the gene matches: 6. The CDR3 spells CASSQTGEVTGELFF. CDR3 coding DNA: TGTGCCAGCAGCCAGACAGGGGAGGTCACCGGGGAGCTGTTTTTT.

This clonotype was seen repeatedly, ten times or more. The rearrangement links TRBV7-2 to TRBJ2-7; possible D gene TRBD2, 6 bases. Trimming stripped 3 bases from V and 0 bases from J, with 12 bases between. Germline CDR1 is SGHTA and CDR2 is FQGNSA. The CDR3 contains 15 residues. The CDR3 DNA reads TGTGCCAGCAGCTTTGGAGGGACGAGCTCCTACGAGCAGTACTTC. This gives the protein CASSFGGTSSYEQYF.

Many counts were recorded for this clonotype. V usage is TRBV7-3 and J usage is TRBJ2-7, with a tentative D call TRBD1 (5 bases). Trimming took off 4 bases at V and 6 bases at J, with 13 bases between the two ends. CDR1 and CDR2 (germline): SGHTA, FQGTGA. CDR3 size: 13 residues. CDR3 residues: CASSSTGQGEQYF. As DNA, the CDR3 is TGTGCCAGCAGCTCGACCGGACAAGGCGAGCAGTACTTC.

This clonotype is a singleton in its sample. The chain combines TRBV6-1 with TRBJ1-4; D gene ambiguous. Germline V gives CDR1 MNHNS, CDR2 SASEGT. Trimming pared 8 bases from V and 5 bases from J, leaving 12 bases between. This CDR3 has 13 amino acids. CDR3 sequence reads: CASGVTYNEKLFF. As DNA, the CDR3 is TGTGCCAGCGGAGTAACCTACAATGAAAAACTGTTTTTT.

A single count supports this clonotype. The chain couples TRBV20-1 to TRBJ2-7; tentative D call: TRBD2 (6 bases). The CDR3 consists of 12 residues. Germline CDR1 reads DFQATT; CDR2 reads SNEGSKA (reference sequence). The CDR3 nucleotides read TGCAGAGCAAGGCGGGGAAGCTACGAGCAGTACTTC. The encoded protein is CRARRGSYEQYF.

V is TRBV7-9 and J is TRBJ2-1; D is uncertain. Per germline, CDR1 SEHNR and CDR2 FQNEAQ (reference sequence). V lost 1 base and J 2 bases, leaving 3 bases between the germline ends. The CDR3 has 13 amino acids. CDR3 nucleotides: TGTGCCAGCAGCTTAGGGCCCTACAATGAGCAGTTCTTC. Its protein product is CASSLGPYNEQFF.

As regards this clonotype: A much larger clone is a single base away; this may be a read error. The rearrangement uses TRBV14 and TRBJ2-1; TRBD2 might be the D (6 bases). Germline V gene lookup returns CDR1 SGHDN and CDR2 FVKESK. The CDR3 runs 16 residues. As DNA, the CDR3 is TGTGCCAGCAGCCAAGATCCGGGACTGTCATACAATGCGCAGTTCTTC. Translating gives CASSQDPGLSYNAQFF. Looking up the rest from reference TRBV14 and TRBJ2-1 gives the full variable domain: EAGVTQFPSHSVIEKGQTVTLRCDPISGHDNLYWYRRVMGKEIKFLLHFVKESKQDESGMPNNRFLAERTGGTYSTLKVQPAELEDSGVYFCASSQDPGLSYNAQFFGPGTRLTVL.

This clonotype appeared many times. This sequence joins TRBV13 and TRBJ2-1; D is perhaps TRBD1 (5 bases). V was pared by 5 bases and J by 1 base, with 12 bases between. CDR1 is PRHDT and CDR2 is FYEKMQ in the germline V gene (reference sequence). This CDR3 is 15 amino acids long. The CDR3 loop is CASSGKQASYNEQFF. The CDR3 nucleotides read TGTGCCAGCAGCGGCAAACAGGCATCCTACAATGAGCAGTTCTTC. The complete variable domain, with remaining parts taken from reference TRBV13 and TRBJ2-1, reads AAGVIQSPRHLIKEKRETATLKCYPIPRHDTVYWYQQGPGQDPQFLISFYEKMQSDKGSIPDRFSAQQFSDYHSELNMSSLELGDSALYFCASSGKQASYNEQFFGPGTRLTVL.

The rearrangement joins TRBV6-2 or TRBV6-3 to TRBJ2-5; perhaps TRBD2 as D (5 bases). V shed 8 bases and J shed 5 bases, with 15 bases lying between them. The CDR3 loop spans 13 amino acids. Germline V lookup: CDR1 MNHEY, CDR2 SVGEGT. The chain's CDR3 is CASGGGYVETQYF. The DNA for the CDR3 is TGTGCCAGCGGAGGAGGCTATGTCGAGACCCAGTACTTC.

This clonotype was seen more than once but under ten times. This rearrangement joins TRBV7-8 to TRBJ1-2, with D unresolved. CDR1 and CDR2 (germline): SGHVS, FQNEAQ. The CDR3 is 12 residues long. V was cut by 0 bases and J by 10 bases, with 9 bases left in between. CDR3 DNA sequence: TGTGCCAGCAGCTTAGCGGGAGATGTCTACACCTTC. It specifies CASSLAGDVYTF.